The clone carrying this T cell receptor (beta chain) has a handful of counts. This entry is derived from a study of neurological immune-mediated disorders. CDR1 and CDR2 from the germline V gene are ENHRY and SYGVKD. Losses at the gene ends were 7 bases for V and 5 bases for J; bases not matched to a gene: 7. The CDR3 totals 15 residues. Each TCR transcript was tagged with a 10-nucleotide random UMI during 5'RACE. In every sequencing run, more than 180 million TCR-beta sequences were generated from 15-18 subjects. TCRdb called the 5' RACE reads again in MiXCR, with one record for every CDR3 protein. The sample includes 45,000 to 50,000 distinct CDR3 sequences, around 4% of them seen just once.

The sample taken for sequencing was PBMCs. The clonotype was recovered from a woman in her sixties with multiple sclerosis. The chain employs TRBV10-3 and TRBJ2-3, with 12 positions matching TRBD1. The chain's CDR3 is CAINPGQGAIDTQYF. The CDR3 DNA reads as TGTGCCATCAACCCGGGACAGGGGGCAATAGATACGCAGTATTTT.